This is a list of T cell receptor beta chains from one sample in a study of blood T cell repertoires in COVID-19. The data were produced by immunoSEQ multiplex PCR, yet TCRdb's version contains in-frame clones alone and is incomplete. This sample has 300,000 to 500,000 clones, with roughly 88% found just once. Sequenced material: PBMCs or T cells enriched from blood (not recorded which). Receptor source: a woman aged 25 to 45 with acute COVID-19. CDR3s include the opening cysteine and the closing phenylalanine or tryptophan. Each record gives: D gene, clone size, J gene, V gene, CDR3 DNA, CDR3 protein. D genes are given only for firm matches. Expanded clones get a size class; other rows say once, few or many, or leave the size out.

NA,once,TRBJ1-6,TRBV7-9,TGTGTCGGAGGGGACTATAATTCACCCCTCCACTTT,CVGGDYNSPLHF
NA,NA,TRBJ1-4,TRBV29-1,TGCAGCGTGTACACCGCAACTAATGAAAAACTGTTTTTT,CSVYTATNEKLFF
TRBD1,NA,TRBJ1-5,TRBV27,TGTGCCAGCAGTCCATACAGGGGAGGTCAGCCCCAGCATTTT,CASSPYRGGQPQHF
NA,NA,TRBJ2-7,TRBV18,TGTGCCAGCTCACCACTAGTTCAGGGCGAGCAGTACTTC,CASSPLVQGEQYF
NA,NA,TRBJ1-3,TRBV9,TGTGCCAGTTCCTCCCTATCGAGCTCTGGAAACACCATATATTTT,CASSSLSSSGNTIYF
NA,NA,TRBJ2-3,TRBV11-2,TGTGCCAGCAGCCCCCGGGTTTCGTGCACAGATACGCAGTATTTT,CASSPRVSCTDTQYF
TRBD1,NA,TRBJ1-5,TRBV2,TGTGCCAGCAGCTTACAGGGGATCAATCAGCCCCAGCATTTT,CASSLQGINQPQHF
NA,NA,TRBJ1-2,TRBV6-4,TGTGCCAGCAGTACGGTCGGGGGGAGCAAGTATGGCTACACCTTC,CASSTVGGSKYGYTF
NA,NA,TRBJ1-2,TRBV29-1,TGCAGCGTTGAGTTAAGGACGTTCGACGGGGGGCACGACTATGGCTACACCTTC,CSVELRTFDGGHDYGYTF
NA,NA,TRBJ1-1,TRBV12-3/TRBV12-4,TGTGCCAGCAGTTCAGTACTGAACACTGAAGCTTTCTTT,CASSSVLNTEAFF
TRBD1,NA,TRBJ1-1,TRBV19,TGTGCCAGTAGTAGCAGGGGGCGCACTGAAGCTTTCTTT,CASSSRGRTEAFF
NA,NA,TRBJ1-1,TRBV27,TGTGCCAGCAGGACAGGGAACACTGAAGCTTTCTTT,CASRTGNTEAFF
NA,NA,TRBJ2-1,TRBV2,TGTGCCAGCAATCCGTCCGGACTTCACAATGAGCAGTTCTTC,CASNPSGLHNEQFF
NA,NA,TRBJ1-2,TRBV6-6,TGTGCCAGCAGTGCAATATCGGGCTATGGCTACACCTTC,CASSAISGYGYTF
NA,NA,TRBJ2-1,TRBV9,TGTGCCAGCAGCGTATTGGGGGCGGCGATTTCCTACAATGAGCAGTTCTTC,CASSVLGAAISYNEQFF
NA,NA,TRBJ1-1,TRBV5-8,TGTGCCAGCACCCAGGGGTTAGCAGCGTTGACTGAAGCTTTCTTT,CASTQGLAALTEAFF
NA,NA,TRBJ2-7,TRBV28,TGTGCCAGCAGTTCCAACTCCTACGAGCAGTACTTC,CASSSNSYEQYF